These 18 T cell receptor beta chains were sequenced from one sample in a study of T cells in Graves' hyperthyroidism and ophthalmopathy. The investigators amplified TCR beta CDR3 regions from RNA transcripts. A first-round RT-PCR of the TCR CDR3 used the HTBI primer set. TCRdb reanalysed the multiplex PCR reads using MiXCR and keeps one entry per CDR3 protein. The sample holds 350,000 or so distinct CDR3 sequences, 15% to 20% seen once. Source material: blood. These receptors were obtained from a woman in her thirties or forties with Graves' ophthalmopathy.

This clonotype was counted between two and nine times. The CDR3 region is CASSELAGETQYF. The CDR3 nucleotides are TGTGCCAGCAGTGAACTAGCGGGAGAGACCCAGTACTTC. V usage is TRBV2 and J usage is TRBJ2-5; 8 bases line up with TRBD2. Germline CDR1 reads SNHLY; CDR2 reads FYNNEI. J lost 4 bases, V lost 2 bases, and 0 bases had no gene match. The CDR3 totals 13 residues.

J is TRBJ2-5 and V is TRBV12-3 or TRBV12-4; no clear D. The CDR3 loop spans 13 amino acids. Between the trimmed V and J ends, which lost 7 bases and 1 base, there was a span of 10 bases. Here the CDR3 DNA reads TGTGCCAGCACCCACCGCAGCCAAGAGACCCAGTACTTC. Translation gives CASTHRSQETQYF.

The rearrangement joins TRBV27 to TRBJ2-5; TRBD1 matches at 12 bases. The germline V gene has CDR1 MNHEY and CDR2 SMNVEV (reference sequence). The CDR3 runs 16 residues. After removal of 3 bases from V and 5 bases from J, the junction contained 7 bases not matched to a gene. The CDR3 protein is CASSFGTGGSTETQYF. The CDR3 bases are TGTGCCAGCAGTTTCGGGACAGGGGGCTCGACGGAGACCCAGTACTTC.

This clonotype was detected ten times or more. A read error may account for a junction end that differs from germline. The rearrangement joins TRBV12-3 or TRBV12-4 to TRBJ1-3, with a weak D call TRBD1 (5 bases). The CDR3 runs 13 residues. CDR3 sequence: CASSSGARGILDF. The CDR3 nucleotides read TGTGCCAGCAGTTCCGGGGCCCGGGGGATATTGGATTTT.

This clonotype occurred many times. This rearrangement joins TRBV6-2 or TRBV6-3 to TRBJ2-5; D might be TRBD2 (5 bases). Trimming pared 7 bases from V and 2 bases from J, leaving 11 bases between. Germline CDR1 is MNHEY and CDR2 is SVGEGT. The CDR3 loop spans 13 amino acids. CDR3 bases: TGTGCCAGCACCCCCCTAGCTCAAGAGACCCAGTACTTC. Translating gives CASTPLAQETQYF.

In this sample, this clonotype turned up many times. The gene calls are TRBV6-2 or TRBV6-3 and TRBJ2-2; TRBD1 matches at 8 bases. CDR1 is MNHEY and CDR2 is SVGEGT in the germline V gene. J was trimmed by 1 base and V by 7 bases; bases with no gene match: 5. The CDR3 consists of 15 residues. The CDR3 reads CASTRTGLNTGELFF. CDR3 sequence (DNA): TGTGCCAGCACTCGGACAGGGTTGAACACCGGGGAGCTGTTTTTT.

This clonotype occurred many times. The chain combines TRBV10-3 with TRBJ1-3; 7 bases agree with TRBD1. Germline CDR1 and CDR2: ENHRY and SYGVKD. With 5 bases clipped from V and 0 bases from J, the junction kept 13 bases outside the gene matches. The CDR3 has 18 residues. The DNA for the CDR3 is TGTGCCATCAGTCTCGTCACAAGCTCAGGGGGCTCTGGAAACACCATATATTTT. This encodes CAISLVTSSGGSGNTIYF.

In its sample, this clonotype was seen many times. The chain combines TRBV20-1 with TRBJ1-1; no clear D gene. The V end lost 3 bases, the J end lost 4 bases, and 6 bases lay between the germline ends. There are 11 residues in the CDR3. Germline CDR1 is DFQATT and CDR2 is SNEGSKA (reference sequence). This CDR3 is CSASRSTEAFF. In DNA, the CDR3 is TGCAGTGCTAGCAGGAGCACTGAAGCTTTCTTT.

This clonotype was counted many times. The genes are TRBV6-5 and TRBJ1-1; D possibly corresponds to TRBD1 (5 bases). The germline V and J ends were trimmed by 11 bases and 0 bases, with 13 bases remaining between them. CDR1 is MNHEY, CDR2 SVGAGI, per germline. This CDR3 contains 13 residues. CDR3 amino acids: CASREGLNTEAFF. Written as DNA, the CDR3 is TGTGCCTCGCGTGAGGGGTTGAACACTGAAGCTTTCTTT.

This clonotype was detected ten times or more. V is TRBV11-2 and J is TRBJ2-5; D is uncertain. The CDR3 totals 12 residues. Germline CDR1 is SGHAT and CDR2 is FQNNGV. Trimming took 3 bases from V and 3 from J, leaving 5 bases between them. DNA for the CDR3: TGTGCCAGCAGCTTCCTGGAAGAGACCCAGTACTTC. Protein: CASSFLEETQYF.

This clonotype has more than one count but fewer than ten. This chain joins TRBV11-2 and TRBJ1-4; 7 positions agree with TRBD1. V was pared by 5 bases and J by 10 bases, with 4 bases of the junction left unmatched. This CDR3 region has 12 residues. The germline CDR1 and CDR2 sequences are SGHAT and FQNNGV. In DNA form, the CDR3 reads TGTGCCAGCAGCAGGGAGGGGGCAAAACTGTTTTTT. The encoded protein is CASSREGAKLFF.

The chain employs TRBV11-1 and TRBJ2-7; possibly TRBD1 for D (7 bases). The length of the CDR3 is 13 residues. Trimming left V 8 bases short and J 3 bases short, with 14 bases between. CDR1 and CDR2 (germline): SGHAT, FQDESV (reference sequence). The CDR3 loop reads CASLRGDSYEQYF. DNA of the CDR3: TGTGCCAGCCTCAGGGGGGACAGCTACGAGCAGTACTTC.

This clonotype was detected many times. The J gene is TRBJ2-6, the V gene TRBV6-2 or TRBV6-3; TRBD1 matches 8 bases. J lost 4 bases, V lost 6 bases, and 5 bases had no gene match. Germline assignment: CDR1 MNHEY and CDR2 SVGEGT. This CDR3 is built from 15 residues. The CDR3 loop is CASSWTGSGANVLTF. The DNA for the CDR3 is TGTGCCAGCAGCTGGACAGGGTCCGGGGCCAACGTCCTGACTTTC.

This clonotype was seen many times. The rearrangement uses TRBV7-3 and TRBJ1-1; no firm D call. The CDR3 runs to 13 residues. Germline V lookup: CDR1 SGHTA, CDR2 FQGTGA. V was clipped by 0 bases and J by 1 base, with 3 bases between them. DNA of the CDR3: TGTGCCAGCAGCTTAACGGCGAACACTGAAGCTTTCTTT. This gives the protein CASSLTANTEAFF.

This clonotype was found many times. This chain connects TRBV2 to TRBJ1-5, with 7 nucleotides matching TRBD1. In germline, CDR1 is SNHLY, CDR2 FYNNEI. J gave up 0 bases and V 6 bases, and 2 bases lay outside the gene matches. The CDR3 contains 14 residues. The CDR3 protein is CASRGQNSNQPQHF. The CDR3 coding sequence is TGTGCCAGCAGGGGACAGAATAGCAATCAGCCCCAGCATTTT.

The sample holds many counts of this clonotype. This chain joins TRBV6-1 and TRBJ2-7; the match to TRBD1 covers 10 bases. The trim removed 5 bases at V and 1 base at J, leaving 5 bases unmatched. Germline V CDR1 and CDR2: MNHNS, SASEGT. The CDR3 runs to 15 residues. Here the CDR3 DNA reads TGTGCCAGCAGTCGTCGGACAGGGGGTTCCTACGAGCAGTACTTC. Its protein product is CASSRRTGGSYEQYF.

This clonotype was seen many times. This rearrangement joins TRBV5-8 to TRBJ1-5; tentatively, D is TRBD1 (5 bases). The V and J ends lost 2 bases and 7 bases respectively, with 13 bases between them. In germline, CDR1 is SGHTS, CDR2 YDEGEE. The CDR3 extends over 14 amino acids. In DNA, the CDR3 is TGTGCCAGCAGCTTCTCGACAGTGACGCAGCCCCAGCATTTT. Its translation: CASSFSTVTQPQHF.

The CDR3 reads CASSLRGISNSPLHF. The CDR3 coding sequence is TGTGCCAGCAGTTTACGGGGTATTTCTAATTCACCCCTCCACTTT. This chain joins TRBV28 and TRBJ1-6; D not certain. CDR3 length: 15 amino acids. Germline V gene lookup returns CDR1 MDHEN and CDR2 SYDVKM. Trimming stripped 2 bases from V and 6 bases from J, with 11 bases between.